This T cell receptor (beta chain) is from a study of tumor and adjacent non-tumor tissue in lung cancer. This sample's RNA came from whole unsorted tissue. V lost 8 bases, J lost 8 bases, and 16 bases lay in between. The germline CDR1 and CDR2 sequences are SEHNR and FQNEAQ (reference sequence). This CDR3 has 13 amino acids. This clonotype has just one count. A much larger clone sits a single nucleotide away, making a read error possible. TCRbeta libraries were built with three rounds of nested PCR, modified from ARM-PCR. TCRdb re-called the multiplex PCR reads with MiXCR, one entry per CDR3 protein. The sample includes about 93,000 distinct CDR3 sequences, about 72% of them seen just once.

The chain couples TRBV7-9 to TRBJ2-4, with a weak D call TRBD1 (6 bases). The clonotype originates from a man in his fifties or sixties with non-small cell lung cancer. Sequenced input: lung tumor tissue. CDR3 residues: CASGQQVSDIQYF. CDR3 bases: TGTGCCAGCGGACAGCAGGTTAGCGACATTCAGTACTTC.